This T cell receptor (beta chain) originates from a study of human T cells and chemical hapten exposure. Study-level information: Each patch test put 0.01% DPC on the upper back, and results were read at 6 days. Patients were mainly female, each with alopecia areata, totalis or universalis. Small pooled library volume differences mainly caused per-sample TCR yield variation. Study observations and caveats: With DPC sensitization, TCRs exceeding 1 in 1000 frequency showed no change.

The time point was: patch test 3, about 24 weeks after DPC sensitization. Indicated treatment: therapeutic diphenylcyclopropenone sensitization with weekly scalp DPC. With 7 bases removed from V and 6 bases from J, the gap between germline ends came to 17 bases. Germline V gives CDR1 SQVTM, CDR2 ANQGSEA. This CDR3 is built from 13 residues. TCRdb passed the RACE reads through MiXCR, listing each CDR3 protein once. The sample has tens of thousands of distinct CDR3 sequences, approximately 12% seen once. This clonotype was counted many times. Its antigen remains unidentified. The sample here was whole blood, taken in connection with sensitization to the hapten diphenylcyclopropenone (DPC). V gene TRBV29-1 combines with J gene TRBJ2-3, with a tentative D call TRBD1 (6 bases). This TCR was sampled from a woman in her forties or fifties with alopecia areata. Some clones in this sample may be carry-over from other donors' samples. The CDR3, as DNA: TGCAGCGCCGACCGAGGGGGTCAGGATACGCAGTATTTT. This codes for CSADRGGQDTQYF.